These 31 T cell receptor beta chains originate from one sample sequenced in a study of shared clonotypes between healthy human individuals. The table came from immunoSEQ multiplex PCR; TCRdb's copy has only in-frame clones and leaves some out. The table includes more than 2,000,000 clones, about 92% detected once. The sample consisted of naive CD4+ T cells sorted from blood. Documented subset: CD45RA+ positively selected. These receptors were collected from a man aged 18 to 35 in good health.

CDR3 sequence (DNA): TGTGCCAGTAGTAGGTACGAAAACACCATATATTTT. This encodes CASSRYENTIYF. The V gene is TRBV19, the J gene TRBJ1-3; no clear D gene. The germline CDR1 and CDR2 sequences are LNHDA and SQIVND (reference sequence). CDR3 size: 12 residues. V gave up 4 bases and J gave up 6 bases, with 7 bases separating them.

This clone was detected only once. The CDR3 loop reads CASRLGTAKNIQYF. The CDR3 nucleotides read TGTGCAAGTCGCTTAGGCACCGCCAAAAACATTCAGTACTTC. The chain links TRBV12-2 to TRBJ2-4. TRBV12-2 is reported as a pseudogene. CDR3 length equals 14 residues.

V usage is TRBV7-3 and J usage is TRBJ1-1, with D possibly TRBD1 on 6 matching bases. This CDR3 contains 16 residues. Trimming took off 5 bases at V and 4 bases at J, with 20 bases between the two ends. Germline V gene data show CDR1 as SGHTA and CDR2 as FQGTGA. CDR3 residues: CASSASGQQGGTEAFF. The CDR3 coding sequence is TGTGCCAGCAGCGCCTCTGGACAGCAAGGTGGCACTGAAGCTTTCTTT.

The V gene is TRBV2, the J gene TRBJ2-3; D might be TRBD2 (5 bases). The CDR3 is made up of 13 amino acids. Trimming shortened V by 7 bases and J by 2 bases, and 10 bases separated the two germline ends. Germline V gene lookup returns CDR1 SNHLY and CDR2 FYNNEI. The CDR3 loop reads CASIREATDTQYF. The DNA of the CDR3 is TGTGCCAGCATCCGGGAAGCCACAGATACGCAGTATTTT.

The chain employs TRBV6-6 and TRBJ2-3, with TRBD2 identical over 9 bases. Germline loops: CDR1 MNHNY, CDR2 SVGAGI (reference sequence). With 6 bases clipped from V and 2 bases from J, the junction kept 9 bases outside the gene matches. The CDR3 loop spans 16 amino acids. The CDR3 loop is CASRTFTSGLTDTQYF. The CDR3 DNA is TGTGCCAGCAGGACCTTTACTAGCGGGCTCACAGATACGCAGTATTTT.

This chain uses TRBV2 with TRBJ2-2, with TRBD1 matching over 7 bases. J was trimmed by 4 bases and V by 10 bases; bases with no gene match: 9. The CDR3 consists of 14 residues. Germline V lookup: CDR1 SNHLY, CDR2 FYNNEI. This chain's CDR3 is CATDRVLSTGELFF. CDR3 DNA: TGTGCCACCGACAGGGTGCTCTCCACCGGGGAGCTGTTTTTT. Based on the CDR3 plus reference TRBV2 and TRBJ2-2, the full variable domain is EPEVTQTPSHQVTQMGQEVILRCVPISNHLYFYWYRQILGQKVEFLVSFYNNEISEKSEIFDDQFSVERPDGSNFTLKIRSTKLEDSAMYFCATDRVLSTGELFFGEGSRLTVL.

The chain employs TRBV30 and TRBJ2-1; D is unclear. The CDR3 is 10 amino acids. Trimming took 3 bases from V and 7 from J, leaving 4 bases between them. Per germline, CDR1 GTSNPN and CDR2 SVGIG (reference sequence). The CDR3 DNA reads TGTGCCTGGAGGGGTAATGAGCAGTTCTTC. Amino acids: CAWRGNEQFF.

The CDR3 DNA reads TGTGCCAGCAGTTCCTCGGGGGGGTACAATGAGCAGTTCTTC. It translates to CASSSSGGYNEQFF. The chain links TRBV28 to TRBJ2-1, with TRBD2 matching over 8 bases. Germline CDR1 MDHEN, CDR2 SYDVKM. The CDR3 has 14 amino acids. V lost 4 bases to trimming and J lost 4 bases; unmatched junction nucleotides: 3.

The genes are TRBV7-3 and TRBJ2-7; D may match TRBD1 or TRBD2 (6 bases each). The CDR3 is 16 residues long. Germline V CDR1 and CDR2: SGHTA, FQGTGA. V lost 2 bases and J lost 3, with 17 bases in between. The CDR3 loop reads CASSLGGTKSIYEQYF. CDR3 nucleotides: TGTGCCAGCAGCTTAGGCGGGACAAAATCGATCTACGAGCAGTACTTC.

The V and J genes are TRBV19 and TRBJ2-5, with 7 bases fitting TRBD1. Per germline, CDR1 LNHDA and CDR2 SQIVND (reference sequence). The length of the CDR3 is 13 residues. V dropped 9 bases and J dropped 1; count of bases not matched to a gene: 5. The CDR3 coding sequence is TGTGCCAGCCGGACAGGACCCCAAGAGACCCAGTACTTC. Translating it yields CASRTGPQETQYF.

This rearrangement joins TRBV28 to TRBJ2-3, with D perhaps matching TRBD1 (5 bases). This CDR3 spans 14 amino acids. Germline V lookup: CDR1 MDHEN, CDR2 SYDVKM. Trimming shortened V by 5 bases and J by 0 bases, and 9 bases separated the two germline ends. In DNA form, the CDR3 reads TGTGCCAGCAGTATCGACAGTAGCACAGATACGCAGTATTTT. Its translation is CASSIDSSTDTQYF.

This chain connects TRBV18 to TRBJ1-2; D unclear. The CDR3 totals 14 residues. From germline, CDR1 is KGHSH and CDR2 LQKENI. V lost 0 bases and J 4 bases, leaving 9 bases between the germline ends. CDR3 amino acids: CASSPPVQSYGYTF. For the CDR3, the DNA is TGTGCCAGCTCACCACCGGTCCAGAGCTATGGCTACACCTTC.

This chain uses TRBV7-6 with TRBJ2-5; a weak D match, TRBD2 (5 bases). The ends were cut back, 5 bases at V and 4 bases at J, with 17 bases in the middle. The CDR3 contains 15 residues. Per the germline V gene, CDR1 is SGHVS and CDR2 is FNYEAQ. The CDR3 DNA reads TGTGCCAGCAGCCAAGAACGGGGTTTTGCAGAGACCCAGTACTTC. As protein: CASSQERGFAETQYF.

The chain joins TRBV27 to TRBJ2-7, with 9 bases fitting TRBD1. This CDR3 contains 15 residues. Trimming removed 5 bases from V and 3 bases from J; junction bases left unmatched: 8. Germline CDR1 is MNHEY and CDR2 is SMNVEV (reference sequence). The CDR3 region is CASSLPGTGLYEQYF. As DNA, the CDR3 is TGTGCCAGCAGTCTACCCGGGACAGGGCTCTACGAGCAGTACTTC.

This sequence joins TRBV30 and TRBJ1-4; no definite D call. Trimming cost V 0 bases and J 4 bases, with 9 bases left between them. The V gene's germline CDR1 is GTSNPN and CDR2 SVGIG (reference sequence). The CDR3 spans 14 residues. Here the CDR3 reads CAWSVGQLNEKLFF. The CDR3 DNA sequence: TGTGCCTGGAGTGTCGGGCAGCTTAATGAAAAACTGTTTTTT.

CDR3 nucleotides: TGTGCCAGCAGTCCCCCGACAGGGAGCAATCAGCCCCAGCATTTT. It codes for CASSPPTGSNQPQHF. V usage is TRBV28 and J usage is TRBJ1-5; TRBD1 matches at 7 bases. V was pared by 5 bases and J by 1 base, with 5 bases of the junction left unmatched. This CDR3 is built from 15 residues. Germline CDR1 MDHEN, CDR2 SYDVKM.

This sequence joins TRBV2 and TRBJ1-2, with a tentative D call TRBD1 (6 bases). Germline V gene lookup returns CDR1 SNHLY and CDR2 FYNNEI. The CDR3 has 15 residues. The germline V and J ends were trimmed by 6 bases and 7 bases, with 21 bases remaining between them. The CDR3 coding sequence is TGTGCCAGCAGCCCCGTCGGAACAGGGAGGAGTGGCTACACCTTC. This codes for CASSPVGTGRSGYTF.

This chain joins TRBV5-6 and TRBJ1-2; 8 bases map to TRBD1. This CDR3 has 15 amino acids. Germline CDR1 reads SGHDT; CDR2 reads YYEEEE. The V segment lost 3 bases and the J segment 2 bases; nucleotides outside the gene matches: 6. The CDR3 nucleotides are TGTGCCAGCAGCTCGGCCGGGACAGGAAACTATGGCTACACCTTC. This codes for CASSSAGTGNYGYTF.

The gene calls are TRBV6-1 and TRBJ2-2; the D gene is possibly TRBD1 (6 bases). The germline V and J ends were trimmed by 2 bases and 1 base, with 11 bases remaining between them. The germline V gene has CDR1 MNHNS and CDR2 SASEGT. This CDR3 is built from 16 residues. In DNA, the CDR3 is TGTGCCAGCAGTGAATCCCCAGGGGTGAACACCGGGGAGCTGTTTTTT. This translates into CASSESPGVNTGELFF.

The chain combines TRBV4-1 with TRBJ1-4; D might be TRBD1 (5 bases). The CDR3 loop spans 14 amino acids. Trimming stripped 0 bases from V and 8 bases from J, with 10 bases between. Germline assignment: CDR1 MGHRA and CDR2 YSYEKL. CDR3 sequence (DNA): TGCGCCAGCAGCCAAGATATCAGGGAGGAAAAACTGTTTTTT. This codes for CASSQDIREEKLFF.

The sample holds one count of this clone. The same CDR3 arises from other DNA sequences in this sample as well. The V call is TRBV5-1, the J call TRBJ2-7; 11 bases are shared with TRBD2. V shed 0 bases and J 4 bases; nucleotides not matched to a gene: 3. The germline CDR1 and CDR2 sequences are SGHRS and YFSETQ. The CDR3 has 15 amino acids. This chain's CDR3 is CASSLETSGSYEQYF. CDR3 bases: TGCGCCAGCAGCTTGGAAACTAGCGGGAGTTACGAGCAGTACTTC.

This rearrangement joins TRBV14 to TRBJ1-6; D gene ambiguous. The V and J ends lost 0 bases and 11 bases respectively, with 11 bases between them. CDR1 SGHDN and CDR2 FVKESK come from the germline V gene. This CDR3 comprises 14 residues. This CDR3 is CASSQEEGKTPLHF. CDR3 in DNA: TGTGCCAGCAGCCAAGAGGAGGGAAAGACACCCCTCCACTTT.

Details on this clone: Other DNA sequences in the same sample also yield this CDR3. The V gene is TRBV28, the J gene TRBJ1-5; D not resolved. CDR3 size: 14 residues. CDR1 is MDHEN and CDR2 is SYDVKM in the germline V gene. The V end was cut by 5 bases, the J end by 1 base, with 9 bases between. The CDR3 DNA reads TGTGCCAGCAGTCTTTCGGTGAGCAATCAGCCCCAGCATTTT. The encoded protein is CASSLSVSNQPQHF.

The chain combines TRBV7-5 with TRBJ2-7; TRBD2 is taken as the D call from the table, unchecked against the DNA. TRBV7-5 corresponds to a pseudogene. The CDR3 has 16 amino acids. The CDR3 nucleotides read TGTGCCAGAAGCTTGTTCAGGAGGATACCCCACTACGAGCAGTACTTC. This codes for CARSLFRRIPHYEQYF.

This clone was detected a few times. The chain combines TRBV5-1 with TRBJ1-1; possibly TRBD1 for D (5 bases). The CDR3 consists of 16 residues. The V gene's germline CDR1 is SGHRS and CDR2 YFSETQ. With 1 base removed from V and 5 bases from J, the gap between germline ends came to 18 bases. The CDR3 loop reads CASSLSFAGRGTEAFF. As DNA, the CDR3 is TGCGCCAGCAGCTTGTCGTTTGCAGGGAGAGGAACTGAAGCTTTCTTT.

This sequence joins TRBV30 and TRBJ2-7; the D call may be TRBD1 or TRBD2 (5 bases each). Germline lookup yields CDR1 GTSNPN and CDR2 SVGIG (reference sequence). Trimming removed 2 bases at V and 6 bases at J, with 14 bases between. This CDR3 has 13 amino acids. This CDR3 is CAWSYGTQSEQYF. The CDR3 nucleotides are TGTGCCTGGAGTTATGGGACCCAGAGCGAGCAGTACTTC.

The gene calls are TRBV7-2 and TRBJ2-7; TRBD2 matches at 15 bases. The ends lost 2 bases at V and 5 bases at J; junction bases unmatched: 10. The CDR3 runs 18 residues. From germline, CDR1 is SGHTA and CDR2 FQGNSA. CDR3: CASSLPTGLAGGLHEQYF. The CDR3 DNA sequence: TGTGCCAGCAGCTTACCGACTGGACTAGCGGGAGGGCTGCACGAGCAGTACTTC.

Turning to this clone: The sample carries other DNA sequences with the same CDR3. The chain carries TRBV6-6 and TRBJ1-3, with TRBD1 as a possible D gene (6 bases). The germline V gene encodes CDR1 MNHNY and CDR2 SVGAGI (reference sequence). Trimming left V 0 bases short and J 1 base short, with 7 bases between. The CDR3 consists of 15 residues. CDR3 amino acids: CASSYSGTSGNTIYF. CDR3 coding DNA: TGTGCCAGCAGTTACTCAGGGACATCTGGAAACACCATATATTTT.

The chain links TRBV6-1 to TRBJ1-4; 7 bases fit TRBD1. This CDR3 has 14 amino acids. V was clipped by 5 bases and J by 8 bases; unmatched bases: 8. Germline-derived CDR1 and CDR2 are MNHNS and SASEGT. In DNA, the CDR3 is TGTGCCAGCAGTACACAGGGGAAGTCGGAAAAACTGTTTTTT. Amino acids: CASSTQGKSEKLFF.

The chain joins TRBV27 to TRBJ2-3, with TRBD2 matching over 13 bases. V lost 5 bases and J lost 0; bases outside the gene matches: 5. The germline V gene has CDR1 MNHEY and CDR2 SMNVEV (reference sequence). CDR3 length equals 17 residues. The CDR3 nucleotides read TGTGCCAGCAGTCGGACTAGCGGGGGAAGCAGCACAGATACGCAGTATTTT. Translating it yields CASSRTSGGSSTDTQYF.

The chain combines TRBV7-9 with TRBJ1-5; D is perhaps TRBD1 (5 bases). The CDR3 spans 16 residues. Trimming stripped 1 base from V and 2 bases from J, with 12 bases between. The germline V gene has CDR1 SEHNR and CDR2 FQNEAQ (reference sequence). CDR3 sequence (DNA): TGTGCCAGCAGCTTAGGAGTGGGGGGAGGCAATCAGCCCCAGCATTTT. It encodes CASSLGVGGGNQPQHF. Full variable domain (outside the CDR3, taken from reference TRBV7-9 and TRBJ1-5): DTGVSQNPRHKITKRGQNVTFRCDPISEHNRLYWYRQTLGQGPEFLTYFQNEAQLEKSRLLSDRFSAERPKGSFSTLEIQRTEQGDSAMYLCASSLGVGGGNQPQHFGDGTRLSIL.